This paragraph reports one T cell receptor (beta chain). Its antigen is still unknown. The PCR contained 60 Vbeta and 13 Jbeta primers. Measured with immunoSEQ multiplex PCR; TCRdb has only the in-frame clones, and not every one. In the table there are about 200,000 clones, approximately 78% of which are singletons. The data were taken from a study of cytomegalovirus exposure and HLA in healthy donors. Study-wide results and caveats: Most CMV-associated TCR beta chains appeared HLA-restricted in a later analysis.

This receptor was identified in a woman aged 40 to 50 in good health and CMV-seronegative. The source material was PBMCs.

The DNA of the CDR3 is TGTGCCAGCAGCGGACTAGCCCCCTACGAGCAGTACTTC. Its translation: CASSGLAPYEQYF. V and J are TRBV2 and TRBJ2-5, with TRBD2 matching 8 bases. The J call may be incorrect, as the DNA end agrees better with TRBJ2-7. Looked up from germline, CDR1 is SNHLY and CDR2 is FYNNEI. The CDR3 has 13 residues.